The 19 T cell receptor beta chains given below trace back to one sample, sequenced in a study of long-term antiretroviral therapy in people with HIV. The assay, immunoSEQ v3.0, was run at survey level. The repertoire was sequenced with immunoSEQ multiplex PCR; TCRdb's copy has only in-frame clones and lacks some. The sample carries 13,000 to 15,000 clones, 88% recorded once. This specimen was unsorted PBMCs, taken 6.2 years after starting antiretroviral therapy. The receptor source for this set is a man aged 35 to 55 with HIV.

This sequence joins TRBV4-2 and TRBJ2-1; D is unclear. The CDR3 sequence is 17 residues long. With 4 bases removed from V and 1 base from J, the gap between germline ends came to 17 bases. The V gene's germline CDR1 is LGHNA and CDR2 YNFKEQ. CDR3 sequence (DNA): TGTGCCAGCAGCCCTTTTTTCGAAGAAGGGTCCTACAATGAGCAGTTCTTC. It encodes CASSPFFEEGSYNEQFF.

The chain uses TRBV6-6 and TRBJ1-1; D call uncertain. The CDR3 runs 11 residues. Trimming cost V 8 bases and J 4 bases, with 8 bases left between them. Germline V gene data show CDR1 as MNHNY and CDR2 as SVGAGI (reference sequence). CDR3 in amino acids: CASHLGTEAFF. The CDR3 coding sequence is TGTGCCAGCCACTTGGGCACTGAAGCTTTCTTT.

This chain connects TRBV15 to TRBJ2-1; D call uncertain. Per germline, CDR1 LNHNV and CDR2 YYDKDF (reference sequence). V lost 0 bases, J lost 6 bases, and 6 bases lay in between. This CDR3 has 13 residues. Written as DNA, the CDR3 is TGTGCCACCAGCAGAGATTTAGTCAATGAGCAGTTCTTC. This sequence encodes CATSRDLVNEQFF.

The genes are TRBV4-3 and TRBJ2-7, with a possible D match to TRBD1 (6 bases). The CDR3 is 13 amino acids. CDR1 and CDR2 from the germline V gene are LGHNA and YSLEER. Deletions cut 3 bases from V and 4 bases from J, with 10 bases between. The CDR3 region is CASSQETGYEQYF. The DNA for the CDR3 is TGCGCCAGCAGCCAGGAGACAGGTTACGAGCAGTACTTC.

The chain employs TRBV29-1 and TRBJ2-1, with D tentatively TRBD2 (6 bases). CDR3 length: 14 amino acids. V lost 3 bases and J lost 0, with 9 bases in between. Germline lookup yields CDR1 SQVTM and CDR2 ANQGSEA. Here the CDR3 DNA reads TGCAGCGTTGACGGGGGAAGCTCCTACAATGAGCAGTTCTTC. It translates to CSVDGGSSYNEQFF.

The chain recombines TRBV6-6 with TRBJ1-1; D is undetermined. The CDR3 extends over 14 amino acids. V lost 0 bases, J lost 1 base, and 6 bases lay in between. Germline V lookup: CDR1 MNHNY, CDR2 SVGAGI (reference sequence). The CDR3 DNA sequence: TGTGCCAGCAGTTACTCCGACTGGAACACTGAAGCTTTCTTT. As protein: CASSYSDWNTEAFF.

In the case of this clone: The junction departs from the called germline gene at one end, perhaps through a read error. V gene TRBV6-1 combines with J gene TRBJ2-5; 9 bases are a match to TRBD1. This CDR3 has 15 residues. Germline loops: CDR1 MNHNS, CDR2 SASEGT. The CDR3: CASSKAQGAYETQYF. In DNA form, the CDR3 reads TGTGCCAGCAGTAAAGCACAGGGGGCGTATGAGACCCAGTACTTC.

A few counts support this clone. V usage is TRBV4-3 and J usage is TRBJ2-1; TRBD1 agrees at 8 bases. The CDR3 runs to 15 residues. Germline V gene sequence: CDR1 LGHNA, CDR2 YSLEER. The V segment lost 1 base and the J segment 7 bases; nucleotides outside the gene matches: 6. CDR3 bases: TGCGCCAGCAGCCAAGCAGGGGGCGCTTTGAATGAGCAGTTCTTC. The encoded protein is CASSQAGGALNEQFF.

The CDR3 here is CARSDRQELNYGYTF. CDR3 nucleotides: TGTGCCAGAAGCGACCGACAGGAACTTAACTATGGCTACACCTTC. The chain carries TRBV5-3 and TRBJ1-2; D is perhaps TRBD1 (6 bases). Being an ORF, TRBV5-3 has a function that is uncertain. The CDR3 runs 15 residues. The ends were cut back, 4 bases at V and 1 base at J, with 14 bases in the middle.

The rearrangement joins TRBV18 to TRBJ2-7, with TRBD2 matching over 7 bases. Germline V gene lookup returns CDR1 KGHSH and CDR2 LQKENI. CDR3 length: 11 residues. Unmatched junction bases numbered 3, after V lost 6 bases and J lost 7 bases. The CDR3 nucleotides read TGTGCCAGCTCCCTGGGAGGGGAGCAGTACTTC. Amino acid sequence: CASSLGGEQYF. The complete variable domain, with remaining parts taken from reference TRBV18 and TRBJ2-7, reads NAGVMQNPRHLVRRRGQEARLRCSPMKGHSHVYWYRQLPEEGLKFMVYLQKENIIDESGMPKERFSAEFPKEGPSILRIQQVVRGDSAAYFCASSLGGEQYFGPGTRLTVT.

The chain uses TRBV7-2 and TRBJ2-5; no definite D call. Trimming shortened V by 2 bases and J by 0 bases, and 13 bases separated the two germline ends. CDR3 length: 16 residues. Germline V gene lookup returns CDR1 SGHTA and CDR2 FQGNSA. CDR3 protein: CASSLLDGKHQETQYF. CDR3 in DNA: TGTGCCAGCAGCTTACTGGACGGAAAACACCAAGAGACCCAGTACTTC.

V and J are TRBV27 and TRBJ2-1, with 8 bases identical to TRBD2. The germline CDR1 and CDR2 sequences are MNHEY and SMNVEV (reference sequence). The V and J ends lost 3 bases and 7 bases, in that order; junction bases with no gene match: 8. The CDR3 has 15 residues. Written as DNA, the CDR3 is TGTGCCAGCAGTTTCCAGCGGGAGATCGGTAATGAGCAGTTCTTC. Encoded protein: CASSFQREIGNEQFF.

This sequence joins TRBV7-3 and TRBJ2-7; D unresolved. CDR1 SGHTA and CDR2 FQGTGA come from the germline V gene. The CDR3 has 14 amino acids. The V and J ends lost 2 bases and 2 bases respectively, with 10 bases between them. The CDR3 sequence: CASSLLGNTYEQYF. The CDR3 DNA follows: TGTGCCAGCAGCTTACTGGGGAACACCTACGAGCAGTACTTC. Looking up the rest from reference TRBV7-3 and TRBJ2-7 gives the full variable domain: GAGVSQTPSNKVTEKGKYVELRCDPISGHTALYWYRQSLGQGPEFLIYFQGTGAADDSGLPNDRFFAVRPEGSVSTLKIQRTERGDSAVYLCASSLLGNTYEQYFGPGTRLTVT.

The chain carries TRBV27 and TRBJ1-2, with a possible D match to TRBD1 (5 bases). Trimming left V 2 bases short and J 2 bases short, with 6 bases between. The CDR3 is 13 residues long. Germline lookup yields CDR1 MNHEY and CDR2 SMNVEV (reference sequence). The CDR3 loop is CASSLRGNYGYTF. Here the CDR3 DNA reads TGTGCCAGCAGTTTACGGGGGAACTATGGCTACACCTTC.

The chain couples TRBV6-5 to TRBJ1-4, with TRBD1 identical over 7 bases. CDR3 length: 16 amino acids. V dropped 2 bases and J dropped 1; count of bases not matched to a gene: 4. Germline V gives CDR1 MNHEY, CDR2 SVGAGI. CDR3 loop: CASSYGYRGTNEKLFF. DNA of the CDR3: TGTGCCAGCAGTTACGGATACAGGGGAACTAATGAAAAACTGTTTTTT.

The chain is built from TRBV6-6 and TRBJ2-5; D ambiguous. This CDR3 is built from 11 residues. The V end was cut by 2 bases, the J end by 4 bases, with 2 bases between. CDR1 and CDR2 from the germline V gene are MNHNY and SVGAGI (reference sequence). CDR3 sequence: CASSYRETQYF. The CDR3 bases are TGTGCCAGCAGTTACCGAGAGACCCAGTACTTC.

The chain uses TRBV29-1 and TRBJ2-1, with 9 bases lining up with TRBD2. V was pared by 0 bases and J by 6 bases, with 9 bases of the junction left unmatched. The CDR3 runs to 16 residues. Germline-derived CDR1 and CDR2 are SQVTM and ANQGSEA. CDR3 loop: CSVEDGGLAGPNEQFF. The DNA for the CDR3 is TGCAGCGTTGAAGATGGTGGCCTAGCGGGACCCAATGAGCAGTTCTTC.

This CDR3 is CSVNWLTGGEADTQYF. In DNA form, the CDR3 reads TGCAGTGTTAATTGGCTAACAGGGGGAGAGGCAGATACGCAGTATTTT. V is TRBV29-1 and J is TRBJ2-3; TRBD1 aligns across 8 bases. The germline V gene has CDR1 SQVTM and CDR2 ANQGSEA. The CDR3 contains 16 residues.

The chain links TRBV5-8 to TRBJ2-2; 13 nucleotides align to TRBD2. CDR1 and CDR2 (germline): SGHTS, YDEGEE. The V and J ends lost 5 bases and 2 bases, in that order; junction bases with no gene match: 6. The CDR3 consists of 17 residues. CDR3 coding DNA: TGTGCCAGCAGTCCGGGACTAGCGGGATTTAACACCGGGGAGCTGTTTTTT. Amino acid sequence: CASSPGLAGFNTGELFF.